This T cell receptor beta chain was found in a study of MAIT cells during Salmonella Paratyphi A infection (dated by TCRdb to about 2017). Turning to the overall study: A single dose of 1-5x10^3 CFU of S. Paratyphi A strain NVGH308 was swallowed by adult volunteers aged 18 to 60. Ciprofloxacin 500 mg twice daily for 14 days, starting at diagnosis, was given to diagnosed volunteers. What the work shows at the level of the full study, not this receptor alone: Diagnosed volunteers showed more expansion or contraction among top five MAIT clonotypes than healthy controls (around 0.52 versus 0.13), suggesting infection-driven repertoire reshaping. The availability of volunteer samples limited the sample sizes, but these sizes were considered adequate to detect differences between groups. A significant decrease in the space occupied by over-represented MAIT clonotypes was found from baseline to mid-infection (roughly 0.17 to 0.10), whereas no significant post-infection difference was found.

Library preparation was by 5' RACE. TCRbeta was amplified in two PCR rounds using Phusion High-Fidelity polymerase, and the primers carried sample-specific barcodes. Template-switch cDNA synthesis with SMARTScribe reverse transcriptase and a TRBC-specific primer was used to generate TCRbeta libraries. The barcoded samples were pooled and then prepared using the NEBNext Ultra DNA Library Prep Kit for Illumina. Sequencing of libraries was performed on an Illumina MiSeq with the MiSeq reagent kit v2, 300 cycles. Turning to the authors' computational methods: Jemultiplexer was used to demultiplex reads by barcode, and MiTCR with default parameters handled the alignment. VDJtools removed non-functional sequences, and clonotypes were defined by amino acid sequence, with clonotype frequencies based on assigned sequence reads. In the clonal space homeostasis analysis, clonotypes were binned by frequency as over-represented (0.05-1), large, medium and small. In TCRdb, the public reads were trimmed at Q25 with fastp and aligned with MiXCR, with productive beta chains retained. Every CDR3 protein is listed once, alongside the most common genes and DNA of its rows. The V and J calls reflect TCRdb's pipeline rather than the authors' work. The sample table holds more than 700 distinct CDR3 sequences, of which approximately 20% were seen once. More than 35% of the sample is taken by the ten largest.

As regards this clonotype: The antigen it binds to is not known. Base qualities were left out, and no much larger clone turns up one base away.

The intended sense of this specimen's time point label: mid-infection, around enteric fever diagnosis. Circulating MAIT cell TCRbeta repertoires were profiled longitudinally in about six volunteers in whom enteric fever developed after controlled oral challenge with live Salmonella Paratyphi A. Every diagnosed volunteer provided MAIT cell samples at pre-infection, mid-infection and post-infection timepoints. Enteric fever was diagnosed on the basis of Paratyphi A bacteremia and/or persistent fever above 38 degrees C lasting more than 12 hours. Challenged volunteers were diagnosed with infection sometime between day 4 and day 7 after challenge. For RNA extraction, about 4,500 to 10,000 MAIT cells from each sample were sorted straight into RNAqueous-Micro lysis buffer. Lymphoprep gradient centrifugation was used to isolate peripheral blood mononuclear cells from both the blood samples and the leukocyte cones. Cells were sorted on either a BD FACSAria Fusion or a BD FACSAria III sorter.

Here the sequenced sample was MAIT cells from PBMCs, taken at the middle sampling point of the challenge study. The receptor's source is a person aged 18 to 70 who was deliberately infected with Salmonella Paratyphi A in a paratyphoid fever challenge study.

In nucleotides, the sequence is TGTGCCAGCAGCAAGGAGGGCCGGGACACCGGGGAGCTGTTTTTT. The translation is CASSKEGRDTGELFF. The chain is made from TRBV6-2 or TRBV6-3 and TRBJ2-2, and perhaps TRBD2 as D gene, on 6 matching bases. Based on the germline V gene, the CDR1 and CDR2 sequences are MNHEY and SVGEGT. Including cysteine and phenylalanine, the CDR3 has 15 amino acids. CDR3 DNA is the only sequence kept; it has 45 bases, read in frame from the first base. A distance of 14 bases separates the germline ends of V and J, which lose 6 bases and 3 bases respectively.